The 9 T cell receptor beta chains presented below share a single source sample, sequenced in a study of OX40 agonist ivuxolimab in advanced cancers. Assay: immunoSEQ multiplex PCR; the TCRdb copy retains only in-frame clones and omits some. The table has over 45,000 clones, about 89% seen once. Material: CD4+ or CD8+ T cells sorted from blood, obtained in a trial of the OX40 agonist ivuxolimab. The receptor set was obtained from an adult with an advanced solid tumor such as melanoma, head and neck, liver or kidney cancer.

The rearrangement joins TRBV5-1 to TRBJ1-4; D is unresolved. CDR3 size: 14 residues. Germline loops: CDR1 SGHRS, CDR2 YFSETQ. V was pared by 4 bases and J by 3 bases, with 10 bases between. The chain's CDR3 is CASSLEGANEKLFF. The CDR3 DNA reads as TGCGCCAGCAGCCTGGAGGGAGCTAATGAAAAACTGTTTTTT.

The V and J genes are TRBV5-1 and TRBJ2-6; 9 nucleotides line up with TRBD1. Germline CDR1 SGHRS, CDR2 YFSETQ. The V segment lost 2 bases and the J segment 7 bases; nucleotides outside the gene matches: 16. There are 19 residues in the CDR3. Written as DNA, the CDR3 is TGCGCCAGCAGCTTCGGGACAGGGCTTTCTTCCTCTTCAGCCAACGTCCTGACTTTC. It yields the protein CASSFGTGLSSSSANVLTF.

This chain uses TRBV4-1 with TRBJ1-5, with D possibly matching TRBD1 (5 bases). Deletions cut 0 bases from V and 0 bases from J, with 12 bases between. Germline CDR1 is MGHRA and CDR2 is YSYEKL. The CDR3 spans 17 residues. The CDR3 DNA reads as TGCGCCAGCAGCCAAGATGTAGGGGCAGTTAGCAATCAGCCCCAGCATTTT. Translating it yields CASSQDVGAVSNQPQHF.

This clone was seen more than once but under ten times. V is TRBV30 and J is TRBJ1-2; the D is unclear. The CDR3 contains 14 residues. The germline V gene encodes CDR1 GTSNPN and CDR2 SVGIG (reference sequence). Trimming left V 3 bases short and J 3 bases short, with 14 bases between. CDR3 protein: CAWRYARADYGYTF. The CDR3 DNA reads TGTGCCTGGAGGTACGCTAGAGCGGACTATGGCTACACCTTC.

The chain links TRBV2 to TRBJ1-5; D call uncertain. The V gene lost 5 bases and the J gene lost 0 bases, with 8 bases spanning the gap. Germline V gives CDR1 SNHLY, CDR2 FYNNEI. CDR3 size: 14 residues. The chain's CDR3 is CASSRGTSNQPQHF. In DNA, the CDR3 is TGTGCCAGCAGTCGAGGAACTAGCAATCAGCCCCAGCATTTT.

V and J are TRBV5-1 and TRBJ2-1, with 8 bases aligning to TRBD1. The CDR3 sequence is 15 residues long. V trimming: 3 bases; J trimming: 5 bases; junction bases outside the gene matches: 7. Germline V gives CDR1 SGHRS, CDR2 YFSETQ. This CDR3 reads CASSSQTGANNEQFF. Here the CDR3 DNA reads TGCGCCAGCAGCTCCCAGACAGGGGCGAACAATGAGCAGTTCTTC.

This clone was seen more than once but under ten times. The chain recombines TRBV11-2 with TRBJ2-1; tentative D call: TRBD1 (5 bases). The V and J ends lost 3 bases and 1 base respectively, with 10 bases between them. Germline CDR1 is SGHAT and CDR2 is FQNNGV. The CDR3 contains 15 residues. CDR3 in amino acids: CASSFMAGSYNEQFF. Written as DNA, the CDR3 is TGTGCCAGCAGCTTTATGGCAGGGTCCTACAATGAGCAGTTCTTC.

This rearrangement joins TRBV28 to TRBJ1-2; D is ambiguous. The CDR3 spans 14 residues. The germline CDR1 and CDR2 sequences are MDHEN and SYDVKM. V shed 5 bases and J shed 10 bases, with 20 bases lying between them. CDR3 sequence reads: CASSPTAPILIYTF. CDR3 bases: TGTGCCAGCAGTCCAACTGCGCCAATACTGATCTACACCTTC.

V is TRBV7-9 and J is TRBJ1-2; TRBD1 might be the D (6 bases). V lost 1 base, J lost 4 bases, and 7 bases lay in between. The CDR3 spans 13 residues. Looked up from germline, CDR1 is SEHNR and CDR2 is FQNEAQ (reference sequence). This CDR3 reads CASSLGGGYGYTF. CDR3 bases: TGTGCCAGCAGCTTAGGAGGGGGCTATGGCTACACCTTC. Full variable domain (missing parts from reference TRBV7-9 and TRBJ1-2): DTGVSQNPRHKITKRGQNVTFRCDPISEHNRLYWYRQTLGQGPEFLTYFQNEAQLEKSRLLSDRFSAERPKGSFSTLEIQRTEQGDSAMYLCASSLGGGYGYTFGSGTRLTVV.